This is a list of T cell receptor beta chains from one sample in a study of graft-versus-host responses after intestinal transplantation. Here immunoSEQ multiplex PCR was the method, and the copy in TCRdb shows in-frame clones only, minus some. This sample yields about 84,000 clones, of which approximately 90% are seen a single time; approximately 0.32% belongs to the top ten. Their recognized antigens are unknown. Specimen: unstimulated CD4+ T cells sorted from spleen or lymph node cells, collected before transplant. The origin of the receptors is a human donor who was the organ donor for an intestinal transplant. Both conserved end residues are part of each CDR3. A D gene is named only where the DNA matches it firmly.

>.|TRBV10-3|TRBJ1-1
CATNQGSDTEAFF
>.|TRBV6-1|TRBJ1-1
CASLPGQNTEAFF
>TRBD2|TRBV10-3|TRBJ2-7
CAIGKPGTSGYEQYF
>TRBD1|TRBV7-7|TRBJ2-3
CASSPGGTGRDTQYF
>.|TRBV19|TRBJ2-3
CASSILGARGTDTQYF
>.|TRBV21-1|TRBJ1-3
CASKDGDFEDSGNTIYF
>.|TRBV7-3|TRBJ2-1
CASSSPIRRQGTSGIFHNEQFF
>.|TRBV2|TRBJ2-7
CASSHNVGAVNEQYF
>.|TRBV7-9|TRBJ2-5
CASSLRMETQYF
>.|TRBV9|TRBJ2-1
CASSVDLGSYNEQFF
>.|TRBV6-1|TRBJ1-2
CASNKQGTAYGYTF
>TRBD2|TRBV19|.
CASSKKTGTSGSYEQYF
>TRBD2|TRBV15|TRBJ2-3
CATSRAGGDTDTQYF
>TRBD2|TRBV5-6|TRBJ2-6
CASSLWGGDLTF
>.|TRBV7-9|TRBJ1-5
CASSLGDRNNQPQHF
>TRBD1|TRBV11-2|TRBJ1-5
CASSPGAGGVKWSNQPQHF
>TRBD2|TRBV7-3|TRBJ2-1
CASSPTAGGPFNEQFF
>TRBD1|TRBV18|TRBJ1-4
CASSPGQGEKLFF
>.|TRBV13|TRBJ2-1
CASSLVPIAGQFF
>.|TRBV11-2|TRBJ1-2
CASSLGQNYGYTF
>.|TRBV5-1|TRBJ1-3
CASSSLGVTTTITGNTIYF
>.|TRBV5-1|TRBJ1-3
CASSLGTVSGNTIYF